These T cell receptor beta chains were read from a single sample in a study of radiotherapy plus CTLA-4 blockade in lung cancer. Profiled with immunoSEQ multiplex PCR; TCRdb holds only in-frame clones, not every one. The table lists about 97,000 clones, about four fifths of them singletons. The sequenced sample was peripheral blood, obtained from a patient treated with radiotherapy plus ipilimumab. The receptors here all came from a human donor with non-small cell lung cancer who had a partial response to radiotherapy plus ipilimumab. Some clones in this sample may be carry-over from other donors' samples. CDR3s include the opening cysteine and the closing phenylalanine or tryptophan. The order of the fields is V gene, CDR3 length, clone size, J gene, D gene, CDR3 protein, CDR3 DNA. D genes are given only for firm matches. The size of a clone is reported for some rows only, either as once, few or many, or as a class for expanded clones.

v_gene: TRBV6-1
len: 13
abundance: few
j_gene: TRBJ2-5
d_gene: TRBD2
CDR3aa: CASSSLAEETQYF
CDR3nt: TGTGCCAGCAGTAGTCTAGCGGAAGAGACCCAGTACTTC

v_gene: TRBV5-4
len: 14
abundance: NA
j_gene: TRBJ2-3
d_gene: NA
CDR3aa: CASSLDQGTDTQYF
CDR3nt: TGTGCCAGCAGCTTGGACCAGGGCACAGATACGCAGTATTTT

v_gene: TRBV28
len: 14
abundance: few
j_gene: TRBJ2-6
d_gene: NA
CDR3aa: CASSFRSGANVLTF
CDR3nt: TGTGCCAGCAGTTTCAGGTCTGGGGCCAACGTCCTGACTTTC

v_gene: TRBV11-1
len: 14
abundance: NA
j_gene: TRBJ2-2
d_gene: NA
CDR3aa: CASSADRVNGELFF
CDR3nt: TGTGCCAGCAGCGCCGACCGGGTCAACGGGGAGCTGTTTTTT

v_gene: TRBV4-1
len: 16
abundance: NA
j_gene: TRBJ2-6
d_gene: TRBD1
CDR3aa: CASSTGQGSGANVLTF
CDR3nt: TGCGCCAGCAGTACCGGACAGGGGTCTGGGGCCAACGTCCTGACTTTC

v_gene: TRBV6-5
len: 15
abundance: NA
j_gene: TRBJ2-1
d_gene: TRBD1
CDR3aa: CASRIRGQGYNEQFF
CDR3nt: TGTGCCAGCAGGATCCGGGGACAGGGTTACAATGAGCAGTTCTTC

v_gene: TRBV27
len: 12
abundance: NA
j_gene: TRBJ1-5
d_gene: NA
CDR3aa: CASRTGIQPQHF
CDR3nt: TGTGCCAGCAGAACAGGGATTCAGCCCCAGCATTTT

v_gene: TRBV4-3
len: 19
abundance: NA
j_gene: TRBJ2-2
d_gene: TRBD2
CDR3aa: CASSQGALRRGSNTGELFF
CDR3nt: TGCGCCAGCAGCCAAGGGGCCTTAAGGCGGGGGTCGAACACCGGGGAGCTGTTTTTT

v_gene: TRBV23-1
len: 13
abundance: NA
j_gene: TRBJ1-2
d_gene: NA
CDR3aa: CASSQPQGYGYTF
CDR3nt: TGCGCCAGCAGTCAACCACAGGGATATGGCTACACCTTC

v_gene: TRBV6-4
len: 13
abundance: few
j_gene: TRBJ2-3
d_gene: NA
CDR3aa: CATRTGNTDTQYF
CDR3nt: TGTGCCACGAGGACTGGAAACACAGATACGCAGTATTTT

v_gene: TRBV5-4
len: 13
abundance: NA
j_gene: TRBJ2-7
d_gene: TRBD1
CDR3aa: CASSDTGAYEQYF
CDR3nt: TGTGCCAGCAGCGATACAGGGGCCTACGAGCAGTACTTC

v_gene: TRBV9
len: 19
abundance: few
j_gene: TRBJ2-1
d_gene: TRBD2
CDR3aa: CASSVPGGAGGGSYNEQFF
CDR3nt: TGTGCCAGCAGCGTTCCCGGGGGAGCGGGGGGGGGCTCCTACAATGAGCAGTTCTTC

v_gene: TRBV28
len: 13
abundance: once
j_gene: TRBJ1-2
d_gene: TRBD1
CDR3aa: CASSSGQLGGYTF
CDR3nt: TGTGCCAGCAGTTCGGGACAGCTCGGCGGCTACACCTTC

v_gene: TRBV2
len: 13
abundance: few
j_gene: TRBJ1-5
d_gene: TRBD1
CDR3aa: CASSLSGGQPQHF
CDR3nt: TGTGCCAGCAGTCTTTCAGGGGGCCAGCCCCAGCATTTT

v_gene: TRBV9
len: 15
abundance: NA
j_gene: TRBJ1-1
d_gene: TRBD1
CDR3aa: CASSVGSRDRGPAFF
CDR3nt: TGTGCCAGCAGCGTAGGTAGCCGGGACAGGGGGCCGGCTTTCTTT

v_gene: TRBV6-5
len: 14
abundance: NA
j_gene: TRBJ2-5
d_gene: NA
CDR3aa: CASSWQGVQETQYF
CDR3nt: TGTGCCAGCAGTTGGCAAGGGGTCCAAGAGACCCAGTACTTC

v_gene: TRBV7-8
len: 14
abundance: NA
j_gene: TRBJ1-2
d_gene: TRBD1
CDR3aa: CASSLVRGNYGYTF
CDR3nt: TGTGCCAGCAGCTTAGTCAGGGGGAACTATGGCTACACCTTC

v_gene: TRBV10-1
len: 14
abundance: NA
j_gene: TRBJ1-1
d_gene: NA
CDR3aa: CASSIGRENTEAFF
CDR3nt: TGCGCCAGCAGTATCGGCCGGGAGAACACTGAAGCTTTCTTT

v_gene: TRBV7-9
len: 14
abundance: NA
j_gene: TRBJ2-1
d_gene: NA
CDR3aa: CASSLGGTYNEQFF
CDR3nt: TGTGCCAGCAGCTTGGGGGGTACCTACAATGAGCAGTTCTTC

v_gene: TRBV5-1
len: 15
abundance: NA
j_gene: TRBJ1-2
d_gene: NA
CDR3aa: CASSLAGGGVSGYTF
CDR3nt: TGCGCCAGCAGCTTGGCGGGTGGGGGGGTCTCTGGCTACACCTTC

v_gene: TRBV7-7
len: 15
abundance: NA
j_gene: TRBJ2-2
d_gene: NA
CDR3aa: CASSSGRRVPGELFF
CDR3nt: TGTGCCAGCAGCTCGGGGAGGAGGGTACCCGGGGAGCTGTTTTTT

v_gene: TRBV28
len: 15
abundance: NA
j_gene: TRBJ1-2
d_gene: TRBD1
CDR3aa: CASSLLPGGNYGYTF
CDR3nt: TGTGCCAGCAGTTTACTGCCAGGGGGTAACTATGGCTACACCTTC

v_gene: TRBV5-4
len: 15
abundance: NA
j_gene: TRBJ2-5
d_gene: NA
CDR3aa: CASSSPGLQERAQYF
CDR3nt: TGTGCCAGCAGTTCACCAGGACTCCAGGAGAGGGCCCAGTACTTC

v_gene: TRBV7-8
len: 12
abundance: NA
j_gene: TRBJ2-3
d_gene: NA
CDR3aa: CASSSRGYTQYF
CDR3nt: TGTGCCAGCAGCTCCCGCGGATACACGCAGTATTTT

v_gene: TRBV10-3
len: 16
abundance: NA
j_gene: TRBJ1-1
d_gene: NA
CDR3aa: CAIGSARGGRVTEAFF
CDR3nt: TGTGCCATCGGGAGTGCGCGGGGAGGGAGAGTTACTGAAGCTTTCTTT

v_gene: TRBV4-2
len: 14
abundance: once
j_gene: TRBJ2-6
d_gene: NA
CDR3aa: CASSQESGFRVLTF
CDR3nt: TGTGCCAGCAGCCAAGAGTCCGGGTTCCGCGTCCTGACTTTC

v_gene: TRBV18
len: 14
abundance: NA
j_gene: TRBJ2-3
d_gene: NA
CDR3aa: CASSPAGEADTQYF
CDR3nt: TGTGCCAGCTCACCAGCAGGGGAAGCAGATACGCAGTATTTT

v_gene: TRBV7-8
len: 15
abundance: NA
j_gene: TRBJ1-5
d_gene: TRBD1
CDR3aa: CASSSDRGRNQPQHF
CDR3nt: TGTGCCAGCAGCTCTGACAGGGGGCGGAATCAGCCCCAGCATTTT

v_gene: TRBV6-6
len: 12
abundance: few
j_gene: TRBJ1-5
d_gene: TRBD1
CDR3aa: CASSRQGQPQHF
CDR3nt: TGTGCCAGCAGCAGACAGGGACAGCCCCAGCATTTT

v_gene: TRBV27
len: 14
abundance: NA
j_gene: TRBJ1-1
d_gene: NA
CDR3aa: CASSLWGGGTEAFF
CDR3nt: TGTGCCAGCAGTTTATGGGGGGGCGGGACTGAAGCTTTCTTT

v_gene: TRBV5-1
len: 18
abundance: NA
j_gene: TRBJ2-3
d_gene: TRBD2
CDR3aa: CASSRSTGTSGSTDTQYF
CDR3nt: TGCGCCAGCAGCCGGTCTACCGGGACTAGCGGGAGCACAGATACGCAGTATTTT

v_gene: TRBV28
len: 12
abundance: NA
j_gene: TRBJ1-4
d_gene: NA
CDR3aa: CASTSPRQQLFF
CDR3nt: TGTGCCAGCACTTCCCCCAGACAGCAACTGTTTTTT

v_gene: TRBV30
len: 19
abundance: NA
j_gene: TRBJ2-3
d_gene: NA
CDR3aa: CAWSVSIVFAGSGADTQYF
CDR3nt: TGTGCCTGGAGTGTATCAATAGTGTTTGCGGGAAGCGGTGCAGATACGCAGTATTTT

v_gene: TRBV6-5
len: 15
abundance: NA
j_gene: TRBJ2-6
d_gene: NA
CDR3aa: CASSLYFPGANVLTF
CDR3nt: TGTGCCAGCTCCCTGTATTTTCCTGGGGCCAACGTCCTGACTTTC

v_gene: TRBV28
len: 15
abundance: NA
j_gene: TRBJ1-6
d_gene: TRBD1
CDR3aa: CASSPPTGLNSPLHF
CDR3nt: TGTGCCAGCAGTCCCCCGACAGGGTTAAATTCACCCCTCCACTTT

v_gene: TRBV29-1
len: 13
abundance: once
j_gene: TRBJ1-2
d_gene: NA
CDR3aa: CSVRSSGSYGYTF
CDR3nt: TGCAGCGTCCGATCCTCCGGGAGCTATGGCTACACCTTC

v_gene: TRBV4-1
len: 18
abundance: NA
j_gene: TRBJ2-5
d_gene: TRBD1
CDR3aa: CASRASRGGDRAQETQYF
CDR3nt: TGCGCCAGCAGGGCTTCCCGAGGGGGGGACAGGGCCCAAGAGACCCAGTACTTC

v_gene: TRBV2
len: 18
abundance: few
j_gene: TRBJ2-4
d_gene: TRBD2
CDR3aa: CASSEFLGTSEKENIQYF
CDR3nt: TGTGCCAGCAGTGAATTTTTAGGGACTAGCGAAAAAGAAAACATTCAGTACTTC

v_gene: TRBV7-2
len: 15
abundance: NA
j_gene: TRBJ1-6
d_gene: NA
CDR3aa: CASSRTGGVIVPLHF
CDR3nt: TGTGCCAGCAGCCGGACCGGGGGAGTCATAGTCCCCCTCCACTTT

v_gene: TRBV2
len: 16
abundance: NA
j_gene: TRBJ2-4
d_gene: NA
CDR3aa: CASSVLAGLAKNIQYF
CDR3nt: TGTGCCAGCAGTGTTTTAGCAGGACTAGCCAAAAACATTCAGTACTTC

v_gene: TRBV11-2
len: 16
abundance: once
j_gene: TRBJ2-3
d_gene: TRBD2
CDR3aa: CASSLRAGESTDTQYF
CDR3nt: TGTGCCAGCAGCTTAAGGGCGGGGGAGAGCACAGATACGCAGTATTTT

v_gene: TRBV10-3
len: 16
abundance: few
j_gene: TRBJ1-3
d_gene: TRBD1
CDR3aa: CAISESWTGSGNTIYF
CDR3nt: TGTGCCATCAGTGAGTCTTGGACAGGGTCTGGAAACACCATATATTTT

v_gene: TRBV19
len: 15
abundance: NA
j_gene: TRBJ1-2
d_gene: TRBD1
CDR3aa: CASSSHGTARNGYTF
CDR3nt: TGTGCCAGTAGCAGCCACGGGACAGCACGGAATGGCTACACCTTC

v_gene: TRBV5-5
len: 17
abundance: once
j_gene: TRBJ2-1
d_gene: TRBD1
CDR3aa: CASSLVAGTGRVREQFF
CDR3nt: TGTGCCAGCAGCTTGGTTGCGGGGACAGGGAGGGTTAGGGAGCAGTTCTTC

v_gene: TRBV7-8
len: 15
abundance: once
j_gene: TRBJ2-7
d_gene: NA
CDR3aa: CASSLGTEISYEQYF
CDR3nt: TGTGCCAGCAGCTTAGGGACAGAGATTTCCTACGAGCAGTACTTC

v_gene: TRBV6-1
len: 15
abundance: NA
j_gene: TRBJ2-1
d_gene: NA
CDR3aa: CASIQGGSSYNEQFF
CDR3nt: TGTGCCAGCATACAGGGCGGTAGCTCCTACAATGAGCAGTTCTTC

v_gene: TRBV5-1
len: 14
abundance: NA
j_gene: TRBJ2-2
d_gene: NA
CDR3aa: CASSAGALTGELFF
CDR3nt: TGCGCCAGCAGCGCGGGGGCCCTCACCGGGGAGCTGTTTTTT

v_gene: TRBV30
len: 14
abundance: NA
j_gene: TRBJ1-1
d_gene: NA
CDR3aa: CAWSSTARGTEAFF
CDR3nt: TGTGCCTGGAGTTCCACGGCCAGGGGCACTGAAGCTTTCTTT

v_gene: TRBV5-6
len: 16
abundance: NA
j_gene: TRBJ2-1
d_gene: NA
CDR3aa: CASSLVSHTRYNEQFF
CDR3nt: TGTGCCAGCAGCTTGGTTAGTCATACCCGCTACAATGAGCAGTTCTTC